The sequence of this T cell receptor (beta chain) was determined in a study of cytomegalovirus exposure and HLA in healthy donors. Study outcomes and limitations: Immune exposure was documented only through CMV serostatus. Differences between HLA loci emerged in a later analysis of TCR association rates, with DRB1 most and HLA-C fewest. Presence/absence analyses assumed roughly uniform sequencing depth across donors. In a later analysis, V- and J-gene trimming of beta chains associated with a DCLRE1C missense variant, replicated independently.

Comments on this clone: Antigen unknown.

CDR1 is SGHRS and CDR2 is YFSETQ in the germline V gene. This CDR3 is built from 14 residues. V lost 4 bases, J lost 4 bases, and 5 bases stayed unmatched. In the PCR, 60 Vbeta and 13 Jbeta primers were used. Clones were read by immunoSEQ multiplex PCR, and TCRdb kept only the in-frame ones, dropping some. Of about 120,000 clones in the sample, 80% were seen once. The source material was PBMCs. The clonotype originates from a man younger than 45 in good health and CMV-seropositive. The chain couples TRBV5-1 to TRBJ2-7, with 10 bases fitting TRBD1. CDR3 residues: CASSLWTGGYEQYF. CDR3 nucleotide sequence: TGCGCCAGCAGCCTATGGACAGGGGGATACGAGCAGTACTTC.